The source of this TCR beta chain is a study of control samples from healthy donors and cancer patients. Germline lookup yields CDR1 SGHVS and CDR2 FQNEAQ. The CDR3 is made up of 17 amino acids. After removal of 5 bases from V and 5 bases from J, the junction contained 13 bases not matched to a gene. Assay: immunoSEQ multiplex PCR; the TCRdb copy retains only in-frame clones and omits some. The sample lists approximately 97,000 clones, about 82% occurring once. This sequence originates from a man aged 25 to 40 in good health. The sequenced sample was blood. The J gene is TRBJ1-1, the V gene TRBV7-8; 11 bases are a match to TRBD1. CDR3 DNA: TGTGCCAGCAGCCTTATTACGGGACAGGGGGATGGTACTGAAGCTTTCTTT. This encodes CASSLITGQGDGTEAFF.